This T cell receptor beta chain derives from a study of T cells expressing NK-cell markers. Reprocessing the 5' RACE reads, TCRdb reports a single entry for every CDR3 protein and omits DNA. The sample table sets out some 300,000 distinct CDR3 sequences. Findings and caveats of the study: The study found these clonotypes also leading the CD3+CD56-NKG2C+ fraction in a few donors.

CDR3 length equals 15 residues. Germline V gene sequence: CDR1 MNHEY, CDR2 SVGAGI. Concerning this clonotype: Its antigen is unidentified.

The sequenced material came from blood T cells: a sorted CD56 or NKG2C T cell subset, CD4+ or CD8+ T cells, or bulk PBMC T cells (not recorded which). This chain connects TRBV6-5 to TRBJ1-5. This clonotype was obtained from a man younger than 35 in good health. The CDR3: CASSYSGYSNQPQHF.